The TCR beta chain described here comes from a study of shared clonotypes between healthy human individuals. Generated by immunoSEQ multiplex PCR, the TCRdb table keeps only in-frame clones and is missing some. The repertoire holds more than 2,000,000 clones, with approximately 90% as singletons. The germline V gene has CDR1 SGHNT and CDR2 YENEEA. The V end lost 1 base, the J end lost 8 bases, and 8 bases lay between the germline ends. The CDR3 length is 12 residues. The clonotype originates from a man aged 18 to 30 in good health. V usage is TRBV11-3 and J usage is TRBJ1-1, with D uncertain. Sequences were obtained from naive CD4+ T cells sorted from blood. Specified subset: CD45RA+ positively selected. CDR3 protein: CASSLGDAEAFF. In DNA form, the CDR3 reads TGTGCCAGCAGCTTAGGTGACGCCGAAGCTTTCTTT.